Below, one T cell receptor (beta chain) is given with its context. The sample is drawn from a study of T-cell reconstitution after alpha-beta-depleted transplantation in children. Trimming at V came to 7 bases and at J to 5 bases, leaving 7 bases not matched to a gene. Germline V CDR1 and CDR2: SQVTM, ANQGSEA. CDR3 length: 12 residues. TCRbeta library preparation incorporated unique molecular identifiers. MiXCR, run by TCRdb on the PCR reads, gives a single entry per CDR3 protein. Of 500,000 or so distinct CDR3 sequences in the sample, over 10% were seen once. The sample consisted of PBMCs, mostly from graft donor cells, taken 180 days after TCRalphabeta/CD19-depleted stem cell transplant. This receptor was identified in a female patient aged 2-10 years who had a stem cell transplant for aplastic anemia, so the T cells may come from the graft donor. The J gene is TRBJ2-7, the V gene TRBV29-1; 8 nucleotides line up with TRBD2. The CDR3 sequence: CSARGTSDEQYV. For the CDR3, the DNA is TGCAGCGCCCGGGGGACTAGTGACGAGCAGTACGTC.